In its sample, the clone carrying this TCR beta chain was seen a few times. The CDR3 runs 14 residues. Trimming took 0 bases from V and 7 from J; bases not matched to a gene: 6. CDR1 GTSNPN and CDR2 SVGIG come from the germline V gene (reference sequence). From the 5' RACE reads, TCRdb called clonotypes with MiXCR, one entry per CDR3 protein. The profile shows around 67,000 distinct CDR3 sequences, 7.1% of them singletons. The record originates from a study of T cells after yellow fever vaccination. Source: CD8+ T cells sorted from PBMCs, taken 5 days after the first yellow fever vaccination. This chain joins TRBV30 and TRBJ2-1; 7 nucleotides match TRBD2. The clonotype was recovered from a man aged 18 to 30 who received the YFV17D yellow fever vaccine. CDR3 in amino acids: CAWSVRGDLNEQFF. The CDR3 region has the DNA TGTGCCTGGAGTGTACGGGGGGATTTAAATGAGCAGTTCTTC.